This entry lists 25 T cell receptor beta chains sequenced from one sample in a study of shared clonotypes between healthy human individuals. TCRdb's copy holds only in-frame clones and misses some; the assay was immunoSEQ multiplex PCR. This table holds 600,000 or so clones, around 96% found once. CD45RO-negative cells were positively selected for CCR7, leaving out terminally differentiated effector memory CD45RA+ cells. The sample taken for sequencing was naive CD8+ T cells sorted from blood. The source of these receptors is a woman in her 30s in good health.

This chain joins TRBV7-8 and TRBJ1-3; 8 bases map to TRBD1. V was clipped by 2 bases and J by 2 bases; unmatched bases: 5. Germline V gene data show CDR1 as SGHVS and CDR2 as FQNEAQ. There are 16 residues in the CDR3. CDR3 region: CASSLFPGGTGNTIYF. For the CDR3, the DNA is TGTGCCAGCAGCTTATTCCCAGGGGGCACTGGAAACACCATATATTTT.

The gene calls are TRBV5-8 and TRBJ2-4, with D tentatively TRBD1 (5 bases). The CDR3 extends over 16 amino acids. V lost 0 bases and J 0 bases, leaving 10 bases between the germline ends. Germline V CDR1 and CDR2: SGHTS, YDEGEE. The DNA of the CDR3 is TGTGCCAGCAGCTTGGATCTGGGGCCAGCCAAAAACATTCAGTACTTC. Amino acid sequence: CASSLDLGPAKNIQYF. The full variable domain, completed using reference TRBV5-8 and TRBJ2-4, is EAGVTQSPTHLIKTRGQQATLRCSPISGHTSVYWYQQALGLGLQFLLWYDEGEERNRGNFPPRFSGRQFPNYSSELNVNALELEDSALYLCASSLDLGPAKNIQYFGAGTRLSVL.

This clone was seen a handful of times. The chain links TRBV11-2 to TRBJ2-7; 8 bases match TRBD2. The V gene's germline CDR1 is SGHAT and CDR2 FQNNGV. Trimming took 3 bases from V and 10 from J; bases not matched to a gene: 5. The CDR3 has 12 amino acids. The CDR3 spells CASSLAAGGQYF. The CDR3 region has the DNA TGTGCCAGCAGCTTGGCGGCGGGGGGCCAGTACTTC. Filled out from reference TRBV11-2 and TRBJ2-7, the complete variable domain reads EAGVAQSPRYKIIEKRQSVAFWCNPISGHATLYWYQQILGQGPKLLIQFQNNGVVDDSQLPKDRFSAERLKGVDSTLKIQPAKLEDSAVYLCASSLAAGGQYFGPGTRLTVT.

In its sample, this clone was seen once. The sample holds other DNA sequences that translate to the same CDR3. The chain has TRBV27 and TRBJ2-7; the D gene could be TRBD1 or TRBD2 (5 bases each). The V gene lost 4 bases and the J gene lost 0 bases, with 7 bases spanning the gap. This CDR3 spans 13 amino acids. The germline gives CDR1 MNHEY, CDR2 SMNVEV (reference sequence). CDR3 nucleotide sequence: TGTGCCAGCAGTTCAGGGAGCTCCTACGAGCAGTACTTC. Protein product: CASSSGSSYEQYF.

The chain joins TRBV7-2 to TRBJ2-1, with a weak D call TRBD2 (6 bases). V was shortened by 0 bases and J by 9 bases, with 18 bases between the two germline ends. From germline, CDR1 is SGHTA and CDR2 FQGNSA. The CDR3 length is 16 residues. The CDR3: CASSLAGGEYSFEQFF. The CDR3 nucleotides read TGTGCCAGCAGCTTAGCGGGCGGGGAGTATTCTTTTGAGCAGTTCTTC. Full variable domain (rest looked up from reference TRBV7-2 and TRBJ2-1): GAGVSQSPSNKVTEKGKDVELRCDPISGHTALYWYRQSLGQGLEFLIYFQGNSAPDKSGLPSDRFSAERTGGSVSTLTIQRTQQEDSAVYLCASSLAGGEYSFEQFFGPGTRLTVL.

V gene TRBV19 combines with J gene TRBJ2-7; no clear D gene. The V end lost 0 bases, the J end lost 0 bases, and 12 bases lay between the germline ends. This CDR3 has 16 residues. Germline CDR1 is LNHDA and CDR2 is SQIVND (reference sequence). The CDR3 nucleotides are TGTGCCAGTAGTATAGATCTCGAGTTCTCCTCCTACGAGCAGTACTTC. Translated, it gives CASSIDLEFSSYEQYF. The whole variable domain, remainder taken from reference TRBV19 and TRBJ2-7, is DGGITQSPKYLFRKEGQNVTLSCEQNLNHDAMYWYRQDPGQGLRLIYYSQIVNDFQKGDIAEGYSVSREKKESFPLTVTSAQKNPTAFYLCASSIDLEFSSYEQYFGPGTRLTVT.

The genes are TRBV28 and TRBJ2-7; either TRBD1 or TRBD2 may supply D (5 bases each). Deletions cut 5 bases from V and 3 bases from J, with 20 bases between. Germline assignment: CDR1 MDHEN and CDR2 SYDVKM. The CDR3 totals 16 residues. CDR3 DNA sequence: TGTGCCAGCAGTCGGCCCGGCAGGGACCGTTACTACGAGCAGTACTTC. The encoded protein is CASSRPGRDRYYEQYF.

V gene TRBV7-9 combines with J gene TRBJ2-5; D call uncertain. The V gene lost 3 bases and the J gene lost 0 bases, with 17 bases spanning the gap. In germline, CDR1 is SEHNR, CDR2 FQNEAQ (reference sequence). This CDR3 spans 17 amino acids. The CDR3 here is CASSFSVGTRDQETQYF. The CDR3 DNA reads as TGTGCCAGCAGCTTTTCCGTTGGAACACGAGACCAAGAGACCCAGTACTTC. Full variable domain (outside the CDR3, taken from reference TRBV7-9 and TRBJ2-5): DTGVSQNPRHKITKRGQNVTFRCDPISEHNRLYWYRQTLGQGPEFLTYFQNEAQLEKSRLLSDRFSAERPKGSFSTLEIQRTEQGDSAMYLCASSFSVGTRDQETQYFGPGTRLLVL.

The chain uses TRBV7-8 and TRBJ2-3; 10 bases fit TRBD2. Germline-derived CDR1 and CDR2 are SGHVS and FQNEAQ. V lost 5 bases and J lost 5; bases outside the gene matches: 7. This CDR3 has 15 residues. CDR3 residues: CASSPAGGPGDTQYF. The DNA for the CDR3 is TGTGCCAGCAGCCCAGCGGGAGGGCCTGGAGATACGCAGTATTTT.

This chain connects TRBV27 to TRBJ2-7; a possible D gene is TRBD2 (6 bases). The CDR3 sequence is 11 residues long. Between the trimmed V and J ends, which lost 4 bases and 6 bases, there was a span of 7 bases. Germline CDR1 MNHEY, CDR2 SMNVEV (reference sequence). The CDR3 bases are TGTGCCAGCAGTTGGAGGGGCGAGCAGTACTTC. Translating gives CASSWRGEQYF.

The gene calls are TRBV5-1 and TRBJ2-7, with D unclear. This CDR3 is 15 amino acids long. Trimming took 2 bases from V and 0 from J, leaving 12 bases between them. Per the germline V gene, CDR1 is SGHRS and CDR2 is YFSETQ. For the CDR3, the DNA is TGCGCCAGCAGCTTTGGTGGCCTGAGCTCCTACGAGCAGTACTTC. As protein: CASSFGGLSSYEQYF.

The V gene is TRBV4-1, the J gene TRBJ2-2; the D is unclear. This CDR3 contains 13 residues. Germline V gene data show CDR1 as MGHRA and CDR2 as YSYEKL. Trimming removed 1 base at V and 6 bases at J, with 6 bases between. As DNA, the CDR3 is TGCGCCAGCAGCCAAGTCATAGCCGGGGAGCTGTTTTTT. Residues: CASSQVIAGELFF.

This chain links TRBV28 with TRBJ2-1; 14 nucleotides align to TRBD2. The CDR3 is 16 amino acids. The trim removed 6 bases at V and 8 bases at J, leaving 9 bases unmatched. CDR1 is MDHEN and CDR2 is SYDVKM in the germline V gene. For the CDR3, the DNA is TGTGCCAGCAGCACAGGGACTAGCGGGAGTTCCTATGAGCAGTTCTTC. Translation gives CASSTGTSGSSYEQFF. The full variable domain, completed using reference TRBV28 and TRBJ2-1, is DVKVTQSSRYLVKRTGEKVFLECVQDMDHENMFWYRQDPGLGLRLIYFSYDVKMKEKGDIPEGYSVSREKKERFSLILESASTNQTSMYLCASSTGTSGSSYEQFFGPGTRLTVL.

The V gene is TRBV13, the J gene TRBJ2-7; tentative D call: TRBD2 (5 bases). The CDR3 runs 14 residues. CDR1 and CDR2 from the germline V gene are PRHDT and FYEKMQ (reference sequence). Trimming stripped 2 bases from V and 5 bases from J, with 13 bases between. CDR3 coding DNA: TGTGCCAGCAGCTTAACAGATGAGGGCAACGAGCAGTACTTC. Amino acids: CASSLTDEGNEQYF.

The CDR3 here is CASSPLVQRQRDPHEQYF. CDR3 DNA sequence: TGTGCCAGCAGCCCCCTTGTACAAAGGCAGCGGGATCCCCACGAGCAGTACTTC. This rearrangement joins TRBV28 to TRBJ2-7; 7 nucleotides line up with TRBD2. Germline V gene data show CDR1 as MDHEN and CDR2 as SYDVKM. This CDR3 has 18 amino acids. V trimming: 6 bases; J trimming: 5 bases; junction bases outside the gene matches: 22.

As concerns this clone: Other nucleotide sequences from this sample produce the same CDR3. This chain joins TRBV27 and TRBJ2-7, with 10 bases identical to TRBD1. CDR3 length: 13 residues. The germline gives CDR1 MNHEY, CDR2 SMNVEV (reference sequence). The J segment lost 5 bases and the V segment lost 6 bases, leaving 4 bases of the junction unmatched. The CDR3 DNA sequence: TGTGCCAGCAGGGGCGGGACAGGGGACGAGCAGTACTTC. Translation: CASRGGTGDEQYF.

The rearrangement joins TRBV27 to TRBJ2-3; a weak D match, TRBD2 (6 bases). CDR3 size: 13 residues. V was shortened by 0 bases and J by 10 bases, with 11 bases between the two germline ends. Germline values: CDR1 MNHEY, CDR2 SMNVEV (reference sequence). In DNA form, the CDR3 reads TGTGCCAGCAGTTTATCCCCGGGGGTTGCGCAGTATTTT. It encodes CASSLSPGVAQYF.

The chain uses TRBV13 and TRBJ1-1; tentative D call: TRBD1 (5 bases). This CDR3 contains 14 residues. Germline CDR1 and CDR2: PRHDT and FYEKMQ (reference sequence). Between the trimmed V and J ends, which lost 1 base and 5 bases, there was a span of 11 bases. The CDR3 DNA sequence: TGTGCCAGCAGCTTAGTCCCGGGGGGGACTGAAGCTTTCTTT. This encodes CASSLVPGGTEAFF.

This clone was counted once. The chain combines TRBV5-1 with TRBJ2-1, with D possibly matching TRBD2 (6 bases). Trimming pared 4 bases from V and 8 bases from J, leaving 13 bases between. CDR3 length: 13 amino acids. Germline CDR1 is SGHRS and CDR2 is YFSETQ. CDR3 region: CASSHGTHYEQFF. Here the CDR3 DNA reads TGCGCCAGCAGCCACGGGACTCACTATGAGCAGTTCTTC.

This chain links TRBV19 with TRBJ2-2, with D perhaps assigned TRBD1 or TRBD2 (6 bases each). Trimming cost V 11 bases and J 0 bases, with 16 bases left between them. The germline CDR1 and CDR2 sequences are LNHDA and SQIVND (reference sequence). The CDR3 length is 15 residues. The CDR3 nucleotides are TGTGCCGCTGCCGGGGGACACGCGAACACCGGGGAGCTGTTTTTT. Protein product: CAAAGGHANTGELFF.

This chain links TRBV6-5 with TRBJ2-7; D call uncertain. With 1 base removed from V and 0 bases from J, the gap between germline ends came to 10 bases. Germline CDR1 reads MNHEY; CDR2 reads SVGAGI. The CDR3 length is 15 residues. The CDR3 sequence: CASSYLAETSYEQYF. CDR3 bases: TGTGCCAGCAGTTACTTGGCAGAAACCTCCTACGAGCAGTACTTC.

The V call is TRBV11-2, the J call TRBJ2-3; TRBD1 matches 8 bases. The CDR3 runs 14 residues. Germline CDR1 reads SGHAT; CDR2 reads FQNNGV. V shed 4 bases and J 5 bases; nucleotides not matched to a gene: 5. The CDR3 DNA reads TGTGCCAGCAGCTCAAGACAGGGGATAGATACGCAGTATTTT. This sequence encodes CASSSRQGIDTQYF.

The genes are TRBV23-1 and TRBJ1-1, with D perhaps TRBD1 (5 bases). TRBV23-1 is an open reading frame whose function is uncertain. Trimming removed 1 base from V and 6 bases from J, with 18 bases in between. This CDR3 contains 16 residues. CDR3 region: CASSQLRGGQVAEAFF. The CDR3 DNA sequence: TGCGCCAGCAGTCAATTAAGGGGCGGGCAGGTGGCTGAAGCTTTCTTT.

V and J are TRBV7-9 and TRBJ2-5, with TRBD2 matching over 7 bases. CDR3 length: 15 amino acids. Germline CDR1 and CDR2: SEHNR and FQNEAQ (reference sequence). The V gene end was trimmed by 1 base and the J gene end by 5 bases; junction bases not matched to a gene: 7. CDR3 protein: CASSLEVREGETQYF. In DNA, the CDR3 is TGTGCCAGCAGCTTAGAAGTCAGGGAGGGGGAGACCCAGTACTTC.

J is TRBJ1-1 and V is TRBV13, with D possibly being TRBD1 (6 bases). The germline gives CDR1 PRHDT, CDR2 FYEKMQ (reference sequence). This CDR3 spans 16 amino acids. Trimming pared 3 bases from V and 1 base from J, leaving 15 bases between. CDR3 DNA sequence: TGTGCCAGCAGCTTCGGTCCGGGGGCCCCGAACACTGAAGCTTTCTTT. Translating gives CASSFGPGAPNTEAFF.